This TCR beta chain was retrieved from a study of T cells after somatic rescue of genetic block. The CDR3 contains 14 residues. Germline V gene lookup returns CDR1 SEHNR and CDR2 FQNEAQ (reference sequence). V lost 1 base and J lost 6, with 10 bases in between. Clones were read by immunoSEQ multiplex PCR, and TCRdb kept only the in-frame ones, dropping some. The data show some 90,000 clones, more than 80% seen once. This rearrangement joins TRBV7-9 to TRBJ1-5; D is unresolved. Sequenced: peripheral blood mononuclear cells (PBMCs). This clonotype was obtained from a woman under 30. The CDR3 loop is CASSLGGFGQPQHF. As DNA, the CDR3 is TGTGCCAGCAGCTTAGGGGGATTCGGTCAGCCCCAGCATTTT.